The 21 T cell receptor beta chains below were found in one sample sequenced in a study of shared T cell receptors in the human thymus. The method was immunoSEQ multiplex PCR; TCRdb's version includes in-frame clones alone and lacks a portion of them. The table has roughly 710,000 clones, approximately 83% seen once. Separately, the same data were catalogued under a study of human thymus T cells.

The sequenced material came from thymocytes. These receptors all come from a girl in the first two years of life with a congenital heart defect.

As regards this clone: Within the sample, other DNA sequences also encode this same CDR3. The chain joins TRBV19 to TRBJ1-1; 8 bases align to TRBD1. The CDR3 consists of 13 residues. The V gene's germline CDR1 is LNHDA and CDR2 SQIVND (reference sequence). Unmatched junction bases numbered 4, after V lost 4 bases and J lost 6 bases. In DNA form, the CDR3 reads TGTGCCAGTAGTACAGACAGGGGCCCTGAAGCTTTCTTT. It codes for CASSTDRGPEAFF.

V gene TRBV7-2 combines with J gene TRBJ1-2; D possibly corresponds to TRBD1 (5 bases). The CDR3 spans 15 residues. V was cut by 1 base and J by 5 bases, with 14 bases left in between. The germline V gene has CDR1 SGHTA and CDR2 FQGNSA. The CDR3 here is CASSLDGRVLYGYTF. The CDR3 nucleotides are TGTGCCAGCAGCTTAGATGGCAGGGTTCTGTATGGCTACACCTTC.

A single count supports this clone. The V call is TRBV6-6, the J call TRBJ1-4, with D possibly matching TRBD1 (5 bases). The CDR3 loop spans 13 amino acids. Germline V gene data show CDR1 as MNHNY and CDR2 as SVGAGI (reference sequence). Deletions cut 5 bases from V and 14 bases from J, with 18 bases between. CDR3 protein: CASSPGNGGRLFF. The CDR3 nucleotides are TGTGCCAGCAGTCCAGGGAATGGCGGCCGGCTGTTTTTT.

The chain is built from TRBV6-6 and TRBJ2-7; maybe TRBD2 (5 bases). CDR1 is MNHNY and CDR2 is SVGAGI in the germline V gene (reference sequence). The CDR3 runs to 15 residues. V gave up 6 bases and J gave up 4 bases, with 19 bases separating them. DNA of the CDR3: TGTGCCAGCAGCCCTGTGAGAGGGCCTAGTTACGAGCAGTACTTC. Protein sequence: CASSPVRGPSYEQYF.

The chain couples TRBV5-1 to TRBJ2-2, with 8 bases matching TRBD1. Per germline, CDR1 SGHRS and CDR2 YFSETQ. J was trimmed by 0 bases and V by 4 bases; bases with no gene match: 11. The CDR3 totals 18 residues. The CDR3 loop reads CASSVMPGQGTNTGELFF. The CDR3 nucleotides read TGCGCCAGCAGCGTAATGCCAGGACAGGGAACGAACACCGGGGAGCTGTTTTTT.

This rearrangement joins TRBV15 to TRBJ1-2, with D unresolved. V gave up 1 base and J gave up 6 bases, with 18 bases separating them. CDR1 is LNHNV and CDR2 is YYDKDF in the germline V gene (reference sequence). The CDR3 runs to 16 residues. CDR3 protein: CATSRGRRTPTDGYTF. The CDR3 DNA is TGTGCCACCAGCAGAGGGAGGAGGACCCCTACGGATGGCTACACCTTC.

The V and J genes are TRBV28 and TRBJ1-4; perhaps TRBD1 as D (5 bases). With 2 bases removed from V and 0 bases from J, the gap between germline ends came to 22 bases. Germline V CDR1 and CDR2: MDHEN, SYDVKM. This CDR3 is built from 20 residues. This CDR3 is CASSLERPPPGGATNEKLFF. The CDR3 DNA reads TGTGCCAGCAGTTTAGAACGGCCGCCGCCGGGGGGGGCAACTAATGAAAAACTGTTTTTT.

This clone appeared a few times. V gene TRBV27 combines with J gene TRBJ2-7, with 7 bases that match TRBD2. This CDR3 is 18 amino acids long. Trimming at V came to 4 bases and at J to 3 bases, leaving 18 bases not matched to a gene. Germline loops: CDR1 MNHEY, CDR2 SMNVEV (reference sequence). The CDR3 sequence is CASSSYPPGPGGVYEQYF. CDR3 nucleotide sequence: TGTGCCAGCAGTTCTTACCCCCCCGGACCTGGGGGGGTCTACGAGCAGTACTTC.

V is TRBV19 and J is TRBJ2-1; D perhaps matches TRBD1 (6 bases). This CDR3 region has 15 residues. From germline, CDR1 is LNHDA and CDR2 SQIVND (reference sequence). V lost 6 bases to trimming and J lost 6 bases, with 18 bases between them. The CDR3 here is CASSKDRLVGNEQFF. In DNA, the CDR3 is TGTGCCAGTAGCAAAGACAGGTTAGTAGGCAATGAGCAGTTCTTC. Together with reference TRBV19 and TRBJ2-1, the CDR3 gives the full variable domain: DGGITQSPKYLFRKEGQNVTLSCEQNLNHDAMYWYRQDPGQGLRLIYYSQIVNDFQKGDIAEGYSVSREKKESFPLTVTSAQKNPTAFYLCASSKDRLVGNEQFFGPGTRLTVL.

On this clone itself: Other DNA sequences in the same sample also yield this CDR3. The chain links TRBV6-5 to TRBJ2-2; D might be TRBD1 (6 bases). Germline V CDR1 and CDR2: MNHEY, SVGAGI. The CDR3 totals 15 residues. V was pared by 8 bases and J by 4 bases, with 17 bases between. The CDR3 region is CASGHRVRRTGELFF. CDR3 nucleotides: TGTGCCAGCGGGCACAGGGTTAGACGCACCGGGGAGCTGTTTTTT.

In DNA, the CDR3 is TGCGCCAGCAGCTTGAGGGGTTCCCCGGGACATGTCTTCTCTGGGGCCAACGTCCTGACTTTC. The encoded protein is CASSLRGSPGHVFSGANVLTF. The chain combines TRBV5-1 with TRBJ2-6, with a tentative D call TRBD1 (6 bases). Per germline, CDR1 SGHRS and CDR2 YFSETQ. V gave up 1 base and J gave up 0 bases, with 23 bases separating them. CDR3 size: 21 residues.

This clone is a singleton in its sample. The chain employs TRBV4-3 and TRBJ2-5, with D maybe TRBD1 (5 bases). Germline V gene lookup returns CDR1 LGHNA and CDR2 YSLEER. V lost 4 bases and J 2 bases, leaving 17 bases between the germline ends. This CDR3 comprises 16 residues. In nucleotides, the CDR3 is TGCGCCAGCAGCCTTACGGGCAGGGAACCACAAGAGACCCAGTACTTC. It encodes CASSLTGREPQETQYF.

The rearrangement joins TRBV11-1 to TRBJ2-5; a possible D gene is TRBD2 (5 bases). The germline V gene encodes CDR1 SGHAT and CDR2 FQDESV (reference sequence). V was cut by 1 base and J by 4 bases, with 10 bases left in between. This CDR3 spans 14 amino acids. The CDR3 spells CASSLGEGGETQYF. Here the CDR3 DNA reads TGTGCCAGCAGCTTAGGTGAGGGTGGAGAGACCCAGTACTTC.

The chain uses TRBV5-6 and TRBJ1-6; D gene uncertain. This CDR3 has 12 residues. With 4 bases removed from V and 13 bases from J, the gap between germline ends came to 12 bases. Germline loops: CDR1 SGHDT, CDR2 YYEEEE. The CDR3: CASSPIHGPLHF. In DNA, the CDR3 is TGTGCCAGCAGCCCAATCCACGGGCCCCTCCACTTT.

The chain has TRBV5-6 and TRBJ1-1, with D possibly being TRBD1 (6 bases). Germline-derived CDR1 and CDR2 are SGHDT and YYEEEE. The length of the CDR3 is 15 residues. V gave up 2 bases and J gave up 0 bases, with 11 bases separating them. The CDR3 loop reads CASSLPGAMNTEAFF. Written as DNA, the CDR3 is TGTGCCAGCAGCTTACCAGGGGCCATGAACACTGAAGCTTTCTTT.

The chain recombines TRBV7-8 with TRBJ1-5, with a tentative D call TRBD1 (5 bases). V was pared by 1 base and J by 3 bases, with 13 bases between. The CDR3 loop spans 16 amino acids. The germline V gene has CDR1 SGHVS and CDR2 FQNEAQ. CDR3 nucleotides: TGTGCCAGCAGCTTAGTTCCCAGGGTGACCAATCAGCCCCAGCATTTT. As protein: CASSLVPRVTNQPQHF.

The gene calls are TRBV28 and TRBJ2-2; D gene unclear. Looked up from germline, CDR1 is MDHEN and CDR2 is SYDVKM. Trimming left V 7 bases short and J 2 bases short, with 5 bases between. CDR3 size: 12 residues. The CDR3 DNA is TGTGCCAGCACAGGAAACACCGGGGAGCTGTTTTTT. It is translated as CASTGNTGELFF.

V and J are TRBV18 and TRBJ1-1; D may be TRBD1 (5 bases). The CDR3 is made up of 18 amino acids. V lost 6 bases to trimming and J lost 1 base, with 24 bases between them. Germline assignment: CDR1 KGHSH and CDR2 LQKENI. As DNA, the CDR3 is TGTGCCAGCTCGACAATTGGGGGGAGGATAATAGGGAACACTGAAGCTTTCTTT. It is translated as CASSTIGGRIIGNTEAFF.

The CDR3 nucleotides read TGTGCCAGCAGCTTGCCGGGGACTAGCGGGGGGCAGAACACCGGGGAGCTGTTTTTT. This translates into CASSLPGTSGGQNTGELFF. This chain joins TRBV5-6 and TRBJ2-2; 15 bases line up with TRBD2. The junction had 5 bases not matched to a gene; V was cut back by 1 base and J by 1 base. The germline gives CDR1 SGHDT, CDR2 YYEEEE. This CDR3 comprises 19 residues.

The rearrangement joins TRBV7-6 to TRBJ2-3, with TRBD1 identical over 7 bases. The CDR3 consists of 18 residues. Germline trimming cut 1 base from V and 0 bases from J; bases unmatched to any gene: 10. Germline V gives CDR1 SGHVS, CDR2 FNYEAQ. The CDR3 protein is CASSLGNRGRSSTDTQYF. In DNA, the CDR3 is TGTGCCAGCAGCTTAGGCAACAGGGGACGTTCTAGCACAGATACGCAGTATTTT.

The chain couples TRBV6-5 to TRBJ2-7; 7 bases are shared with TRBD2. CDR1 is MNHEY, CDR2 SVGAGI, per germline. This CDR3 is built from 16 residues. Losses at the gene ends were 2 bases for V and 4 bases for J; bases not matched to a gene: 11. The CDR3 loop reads CASSYPSWGGFYEQYF. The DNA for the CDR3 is TGTGCCAGCAGTTACCCCTCGTGGGGGGGATTTTACGAGCAGTACTTC.